This T cell receptor beta chain was profiled in a study of blood T cells in healthy people across ages. Combining a sample-barcoded 5' primer with a J-beta primer mix, a second PCR ran for roughly 7 to 11 cycles. TCRdb independently ran MiXCR on the 5' RACE reads; one entry per CDR3 protein. Seen here are about 1.5 million distinct CDR3 sequences, 35% to 45% observed once, and the top ten hold just over 4%. Sequencing was done on a sample of blood. This TCR was recovered from a woman between 18 and 30 years old in good health.

The CDR3 nucleotides are TGTGCCAGCAGTCCCTTTTCCCGACGAGCGGACCACAATGAGCAGTTCTTC. It specifies CASSPFSRRADHNEQFF. The chain uses TRBV28 and TRBJ2-1, with D perhaps TRBD2 (5 bases). The ends were cut back, 5 bases at V and 5 bases at J, with 22 bases in the middle. Germline CDR1 and CDR2: MDHEN and SYDVKM. The CDR3 loop spans 17 amino acids.